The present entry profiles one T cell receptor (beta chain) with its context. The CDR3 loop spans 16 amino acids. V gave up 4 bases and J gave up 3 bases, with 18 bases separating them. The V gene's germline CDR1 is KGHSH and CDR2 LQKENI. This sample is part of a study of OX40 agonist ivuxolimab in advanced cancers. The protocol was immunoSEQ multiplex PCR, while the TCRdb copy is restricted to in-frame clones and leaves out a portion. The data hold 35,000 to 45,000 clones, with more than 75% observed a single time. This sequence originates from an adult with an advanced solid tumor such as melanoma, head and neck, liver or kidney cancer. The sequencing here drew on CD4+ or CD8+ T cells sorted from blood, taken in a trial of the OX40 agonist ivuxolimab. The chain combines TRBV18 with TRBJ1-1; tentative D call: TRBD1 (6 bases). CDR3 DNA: TGTGCCAGCTCACTAACCGGGACACCAAAGGACACTGAAGCTTTCTTT. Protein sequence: CASSLTGTPKDTEAFF.